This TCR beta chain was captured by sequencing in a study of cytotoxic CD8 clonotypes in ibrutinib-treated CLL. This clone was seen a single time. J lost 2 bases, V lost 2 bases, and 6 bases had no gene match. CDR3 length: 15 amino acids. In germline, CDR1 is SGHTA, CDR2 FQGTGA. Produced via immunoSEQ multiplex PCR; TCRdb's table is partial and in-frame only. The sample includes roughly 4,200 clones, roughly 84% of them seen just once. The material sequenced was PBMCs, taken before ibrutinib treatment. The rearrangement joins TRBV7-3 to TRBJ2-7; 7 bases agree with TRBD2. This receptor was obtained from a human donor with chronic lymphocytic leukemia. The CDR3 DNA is TGTGCCAGCAGCTTAGATGCTAGCGGACCCTACGAGCAGTACTTC. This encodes CASSLDASGPYEQYF. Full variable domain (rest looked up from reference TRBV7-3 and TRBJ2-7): GAGVSQTPSNKVTEKGKYVELRCDPISGHTALYWYRQSLGQGPEFLIYFQGTGAADDSGLPNDRFFAVRPEGSVSTLKIQRTERGDSAVYLCASSLDASGPYEQYFGPGTRLTVT.